This T cell receptor (beta chain) is from a study of cytotoxic CD8 clonotypes in ibrutinib-treated CLL listed by TCRdb under 2021. About the full investigation: The cohort included more than 14 treatment-naive and approximately eleven relapsed/refractory patients; about 18 were IGHV unmutated. Longitudinal samples were available for about 30% of the roughly 86 trial participants. Response samples were obtained after a median of 12 months of treatment, with a range of roughly 6 to 36 months. Cryopreserved peripheral blood mononuclear cells were collected before treatment, at response, and at either disease progression or sustained remission. Partial responses were observed in some 24 patients and complete responses in 2; after a median follow-up of 68 months, remission was maintained in approximately 14 patients and progression was observed in roughly twelve. All remission and progressive disease samples were collected while patients were still receiving ibrutinib. Samples averaged roughly 260,000 productive templates and some 91,000 productive rearrangements. Results and caveats for the whole study, not just this receptor: Public clonotypes were rare and either contracted or stayed stable during treatment, and the rise in clonality at ibrutinib response reflected the expansion of private clonotypes. At baseline, clonality was higher than in age-matched healthy donors and showed a strong correlation with circulating CD8+ T-cell counts. Clonality rose at ibrutinib response, remained stable during sustained remission, and dropped back toward baseline at progression. Sampling times were not matched between sustained-remission and progressing patients, and lymph node repertoires were not studied.

The intended sense of this specimen's time point label: about a year on ibrutinib. Approximately 2 micrograms of genomic DNA were extracted from cryopreserved PBMCs for TCR beta library preparation. Longitudinal blood samples from CLL patients on ibrutinib monotherapy underwent high-throughput TCR beta sequencing. The patients were enrolled in a single-center, open-label phase 2 trial of ibrutinib monotherapy. The goal of deep resolution MiSeq sequencing was a depth between 1 in 1 million and 1 in 200,000 T cells, and coverage averaged 10x per clonotype. TCR beta libraries were generated with the immunoSEQ hsTCRB Kit. As for the authors' bioinformatics: The data were analyzed with ImmunoSEQ Analyzer and ImmunoSEQ Data Assistant, and V, D and J gene assignments followed IMGT definitions. Clonality, which ranges from 0 to 1, was calculated as one minus the normalized Shannon entropy of productive rearrangement frequencies. Only overrepresented clonotypes making up at least 0.05% of each patient's repertoire were included in the public clonotype analysis. Repertoires from some twelve age-matched healthy donors in immuneACCESS were used as clonality controls. The table was pulled from immuneACCESS by TCRdb, which kept in-frame rearrangements only. Such tables lose some clones; where checked, under half of the loss comes from unresolved V genes, and the rest has no known cause. The D gene and trimming were derived from the DNA, and the V and J assignments and clone size from that table. Present in this sample are 200,000 to 250,000 clones, 65% to 80% of which were seen just once. 5.9% of the sample comes from the top ten.

CDR1 and CDR2 were assigned from the germline V gene as MGHDK and SYGVNS. After removal of 1 base from V and 0 bases from J, the junction retains 6 bases not matched to a gene. The CDR3 contains 17 residues, cysteine and phenylalanine counted. CDR3 DNA only is kept here, 51 bases in frame from base 1. To note about this clone: No cognate antigen has been identified for it. No base qualities exist here, and no much larger clone lies one base off it.

This specimen consisted of PBMCs, obtained after 12 months of ibrutinib treatment. The sequence is built from TRBV25-1 and TRBJ1-5, and 7 junction bases match TRBD1. The sequence came from a human donor with chronic lymphocytic leukemia. The bases are TGTGCCAGCAGTGAATTCGGACAGGACAATAGCAATCAGCCCCAGCATTTT. Translated, this is CASSEFGQDNSNQPQHF. Where the CDR3 stops, the reference TRBV25-1 and TRBJ1-5 genes take over; the full variable domain is EADIYQTPRYLVIGTGKKITLECSQTMGHDKMYWYQQDPGMELHLIHYSYGVNSTEKGDLSSESTVSRIRTEHFPLTLESARPSHTSQYLCASSEFGQDNSNQPQHFGDGTRLSIL.